This TCR beta chain is from a study of cytomegalovirus exposure and HLA in healthy donors. Whole-study findings and limits: The authors later found most CMV-associated TCR beta chains appeared HLA-restricted.

The PCR contained 60 Vbeta and 13 Jbeta primers. Clones were read by immunoSEQ multiplex PCR, and TCRdb kept only the in-frame ones, dropping some. The repertoire holds around 99,000 clones, under 85% seen once, with 4.2% in the top ten. The CDR3 is made up of 14 amino acids. The germline gives CDR1 MNHEY, CDR2 SVGAGI. V lost 2 bases to trimming and J lost 7 bases; unmatched junction nucleotides: 5. Turning to this clone: Its specificity is unknown.

Sequencing input: PBMCs. The gene calls are TRBV6-5 and TRBJ1-1; 9 nucleotides match TRBD1. This clonotype originated in a male donor in good health and CMV-seronegative. The DNA for the CDR3 is TGTGCCAGCAGTTACGGGACAGGGCCCTATGAAGCTTTCTTT. Translated: CASSYGTGPYEAFF.